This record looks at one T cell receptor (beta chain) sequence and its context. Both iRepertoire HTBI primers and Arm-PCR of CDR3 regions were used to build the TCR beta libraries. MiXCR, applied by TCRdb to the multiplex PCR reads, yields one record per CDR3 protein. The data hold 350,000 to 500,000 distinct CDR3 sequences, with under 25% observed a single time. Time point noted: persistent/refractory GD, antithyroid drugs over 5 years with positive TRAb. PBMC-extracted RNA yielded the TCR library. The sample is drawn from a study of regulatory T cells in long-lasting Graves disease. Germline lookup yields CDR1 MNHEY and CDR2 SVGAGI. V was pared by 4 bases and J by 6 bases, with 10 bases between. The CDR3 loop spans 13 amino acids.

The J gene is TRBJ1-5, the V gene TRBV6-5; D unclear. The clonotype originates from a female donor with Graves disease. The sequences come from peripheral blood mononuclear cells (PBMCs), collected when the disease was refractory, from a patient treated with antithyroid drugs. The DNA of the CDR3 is TGTGCCAGCAGTTCCAACACGGGTCAGCCCCAGCATTTT. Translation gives CASSSNTGQPQHF.